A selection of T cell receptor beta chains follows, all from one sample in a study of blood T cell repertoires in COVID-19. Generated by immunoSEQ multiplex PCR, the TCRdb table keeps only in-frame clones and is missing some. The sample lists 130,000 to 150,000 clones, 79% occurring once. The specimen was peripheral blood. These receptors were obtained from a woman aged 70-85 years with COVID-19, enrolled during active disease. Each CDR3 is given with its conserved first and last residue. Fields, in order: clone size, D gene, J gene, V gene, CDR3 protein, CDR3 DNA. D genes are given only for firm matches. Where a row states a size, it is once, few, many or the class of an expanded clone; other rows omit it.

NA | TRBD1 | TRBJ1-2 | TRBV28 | CASSFTGQGNYGYTF | TGTGCCAGCAGTTTCACCGGACAGGGTAACTATGGCTACACCTTC
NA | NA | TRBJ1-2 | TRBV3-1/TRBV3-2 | CASSQVRWYGYTF | TGTGCCAGCAGCCAAGTCCGGTGGTATGGCTACACCTTC
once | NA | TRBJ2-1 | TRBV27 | CASSLSWGQQMDEQFF | TGTGCCAGCAGTTTATCGTGGGGGCAACAGATGGATGAGCAGTTCTTC
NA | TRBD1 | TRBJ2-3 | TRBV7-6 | CASSPGPVGQGTDTQYF | TGTGCCAGCAGCCCTGGCCCGGTAGGACAGGGCACAGATACGCAGTATTTT
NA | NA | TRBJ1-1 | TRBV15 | CATSRGLTGILSMNTEAFF | TGTGCCACCAGCAGAGGACTAACAGGGATTCTCTCCATGAACACTGAAGCTTTCTTT
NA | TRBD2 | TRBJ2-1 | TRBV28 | CASSPSGGNYNEQFF | TGTGCCAGCAGTCCTAGCGGGGGGAACTACAATGAGCAGTTCTTC
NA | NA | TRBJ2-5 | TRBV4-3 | CASSQAWGAEWTQYF | TGCGCCAGCAGCCAAGCGTGGGGCGCGGAGTGGACCCAGTACTTC
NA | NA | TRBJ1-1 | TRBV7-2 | CASSPGLNTEAFF | TGTGCCAGCAGCCCCGGGTTGAACACTGAAGCTTTCTTT
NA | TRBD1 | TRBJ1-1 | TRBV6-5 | CASSSPKTGYEAFF | TGTGCCAGCAGTTCACCCAAGACAGGGTATGAAGCTTTCTTT
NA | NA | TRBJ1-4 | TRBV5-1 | CASSDPGGANEKLFF | TGCGCCAGCAGTGACCCCGGGGGGGCTAATGAAAAACTGTTTTTT
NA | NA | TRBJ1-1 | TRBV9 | CASSQAGVGTEAFF | TGTGCCAGCAGCCAAGCAGGGGTGGGCACTGAAGCTTTCTTT
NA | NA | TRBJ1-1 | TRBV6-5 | CASSYSRGIEAFF | TGTGCCAGCAGTTACTCGAGGGGGATAGAAGCTTTCTTT
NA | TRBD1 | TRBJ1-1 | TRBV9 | CASSPPTGAATEAFF | TGTGCCAGCAGCCCCCCGACAGGGGCGGCCACTGAAGCTTTCTTT
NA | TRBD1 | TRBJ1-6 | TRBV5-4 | CASSSGTANSPLHF | TGTGCCAGCAGCTCCGGGACAGCCAATTCACCCCTCCACTTT
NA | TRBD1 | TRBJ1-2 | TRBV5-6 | CASSLKVGQGYGYTF | TGTGCCAGCAGCTTGAAGGTGGGACAGGGCTATGGCTACACCTTC
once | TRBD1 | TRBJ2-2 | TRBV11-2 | CASSPRRQGGTGELFF | TGTGCCAGCAGCCCACGCCGACAGGGTGGCACCGGGGAGCTGTTTTTT